The 21 T cell receptor beta chains given below trace back to one sample, sequenced in a study of persistence of HIV-infected CD4 T cells. Cells were stimulated with CMV-infected fibroblast lysates at 8 to 10 ug/mL. CD40L-negative CD69-negative CD45RO-high memory CD4+ T cells were sorted as populations depleted of antigen-responding cells. Their recognized antigens are unknown. This was the immunoSEQ version 4 assay in survey mode. Clones were sequenced by immunoSEQ multiplex PCR, and TCRdb holds only the in-frame ones, with some missing. The sample has more than 35,000 clones, around 80% seen once. Here the sequenced sample was CD4+ T cells sorted from PBMCs after approximately 19-hour stimulation, taken from a patient who received antiretroviral therapy. The receptors were gathered from an adult man with HIV who was CMV-seropositive.

V usage is TRBV28 and J usage is TRBJ1-5, with 7 bases that match TRBD1. Germline CDR1 MDHEN, CDR2 SYDVKM. The CDR3 is made up of 16 amino acids. With V trimmed by 5 bases and J by 0 bases, 7 bases remained unmatched. The CDR3 sequence: CASSETGLSSNQPQHF. CDR3 coding DNA: TGTGCCAGCAGTGAGACAGGGTTAAGTAGCAATCAGCCCCAGCATTTT.

The chain links TRBV19 to TRBJ2-1, with D tentatively TRBD1 (5 bases). V was shortened by 0 bases and J by 8 bases, with 11 bases between the two germline ends. CDR1 and CDR2 (germline): LNHDA, SQIVND (reference sequence). The CDR3 contains 14 residues. The CDR3 spells CASSIDWGRDEQFF. DNA for the CDR3: TGTGCCAGTAGTATAGATTGGGGCAGGGATGAGCAGTTCTTC.

The sample holds a few counts of this clone. The chain is built from TRBV3-1 (or the pseudogene TRBV3-2) and TRBJ1-5; no clear D gene. CDR3 length: 13 amino acids. The ends were cut back, 1 base at V and 6 bases at J, with 7 bases in the middle. CDR1 is LGHDT and CDR2 is YNNKEL in the germline V gene (reference sequence). This chain's CDR3 is CASSQGRGQPQHF. The CDR3 DNA follows: TGTGCCAGCAGCCAAGGGCGCGGTCAGCCCCAGCATTTT.

The chain is built from TRBV3-1 (or the pseudogene TRBV3-2) and TRBJ2-7; 10 bases are shared with TRBD2. J gave up 8 bases and V 0 bases, and 7 bases lay outside the gene matches. This CDR3 spans 15 amino acids. CDR1 and CDR2 from the germline V gene are LGHDT and YNNKEL (reference sequence). As DNA, the CDR3 is TGTGCCAGCAGCCAAGATCAAGCGGGGGGGCCGAAGCAGTACTTC. As protein: CASSQDQAGGPKQYF.

The V and J genes are TRBV3-1 (or the pseudogene TRBV3-2) and TRBJ2-7; perhaps TRBD2 as D (6 bases). Trimming took off 2 bases at V and 5 bases at J, with 19 bases between the two ends. Germline V gene sequence: CDR1 LGHDT, CDR2 YNNKEL (reference sequence). The CDR3 is 16 amino acids. This chain's CDR3 is CASSQSLSGAYNEQYF. The CDR3 nucleotides read TGTGCCAGCAGCCAAAGCTTGTCGGGAGCCTACAACGAGCAGTACTTC.

J is TRBJ2-7 and V is TRBV7-9; 12 bases align to TRBD1. With 3 bases clipped from V and 7 bases from J, the junction kept 4 bases outside the gene matches. Germline V gene sequence: CDR1 SEHNR, CDR2 FQNEAQ (reference sequence). CDR3 size: 14 residues. CDR3 coding DNA: TGTGCCAGCAGCTTGGGACAGGGGGCGTGGGAGCAGTACTTC. It translates to CASSLGQGAWEQYF.

The chain links TRBV6-5 to TRBJ2-4; D possibly corresponds to TRBD2 (6 bases). Germline V CDR1 and CDR2: MNHEY, SVGAGI. The CDR3 is 15 amino acids. Trimming stripped 0 bases from V and 0 bases from J, with 6 bases between. CDR3 sequence reads: CASSYSGLAKNIQYF. In DNA, the CDR3 is TGTGCCAGCAGTTACTCGGGACTAGCCAAAAACATTCAGTACTTC.

The rearrangement links TRBV4-1 to TRBJ1-6, with a possible D match to TRBD1 (5 bases). Germline lookup yields CDR1 MGHRA and CDR2 YSYEKL. The CDR3 consists of 14 residues. Trimming pared 3 bases from V and 8 bases from J, leaving 11 bases between. The CDR3 DNA follows: TGCGCCAGCAGCCACCAGGGAGGCGATTCACCCCTCCACTTT. It is translated as CASSHQGGDSPLHF.

V and J are TRBV6-5 and TRBJ2-3; TRBD2 agrees at 8 bases. Germline V CDR1 and CDR2: MNHEY, SVGAGI. Germline trimming cut 2 bases from V and 6 bases from J; bases unmatched to any gene: 10. The CDR3 loop spans 16 amino acids. The CDR3 DNA reads TGTGCCAGCAGTTACACCTTGACTAGCGCCCGCGATACGCAGTATTTT. This codes for CASSYTLTSARDTQYF.

The chain employs TRBV7-9 and TRBJ2-1; 10 positions agree with TRBD2. V was clipped by 7 bases and J by 5 bases; unmatched bases: 11. This CDR3 region has 16 residues. The germline gives CDR1 SEHNR, CDR2 FQNEAQ (reference sequence). CDR3 sequence (DNA): TGTGCCAGCACGAAAGCGGGGGGGCGGGCCAACAATGAGCAGTTCTTC. Its protein is CASTKAGGRANNEQFF.

This chain connects TRBV28 to TRBJ1-1; no clear D gene. The CDR3 length is 13 residues. The germline CDR1 and CDR2 sequences are MDHEN and SYDVKM. The ends were cut back, 7 bases at V and 0 bases at J, with 9 bases in the middle. CDR3 amino acids: CASKGFMNTEAFF. DNA of the CDR3: TGTGCCAGCAAAGGTTTCATGAACACTGAAGCTTTCTTT.

The chain uses TRBV2 and TRBJ2-7; no clear D. V lost 4 bases and J 0 bases, leaving 7 bases between the germline ends. CDR3 length: 13 residues. Germline CDR1 reads SNHLY; CDR2 reads FYNNEI. DNA for the CDR3: TGTGCCAGCAGTGGAACAGTCTCCTACGAGCAGTACTTC. It yields the protein CASSGTVSYEQYF.

The chain combines TRBV6-5 with TRBJ1-6, with D maybe TRBD1 (5 bases). CDR1 and CDR2 from the germline V gene are MNHEY and SVGAGI. The CDR3 contains 13 residues. Trimming took 9 bases from V and 10 from J, leaving 16 bases between them. CDR3 sequence reads: CASARGRESPLHF. The CDR3 DNA follows: TGTGCCAGTGCTCGGGGCCGAGAGTCACCCCTCCACTTT.

CDR3 nucleotides: TGTGCCAGCAGTGGAGCCACCTCTGGAAACACCATATATTTT. Residues: CASSGATSGNTIYF. V is TRBV2 and J is TRBJ1-3; no clear D. V lost 4 bases to trimming and J lost 0 bases, with 7 bases between them. CDR1 SNHLY and CDR2 FYNNEI come from the germline V gene. This CDR3 is built from 14 residues.

This chain uses TRBV27 with TRBJ1-1; the D gene is possibly TRBD1 (6 bases). CDR3 size: 15 residues. The V gene's germline CDR1 is MNHEY and CDR2 SMNVEV (reference sequence). The ends were cut back, 7 bases at V and 5 bases at J, with 20 bases in the middle. The CDR3 here is CASNTDPGQGTEAFF. The CDR3 bases are TGTGCCAGCAATACGGATCCGGGGCAGGGGACTGAAGCTTTCTTT.

The V gene is TRBV24-1, the J gene TRBJ1-6; the D gene is possibly TRBD1 (5 bases). With 5 bases removed from V and 9 bases from J, the gap between germline ends came to 19 bases. The V gene's germline CDR1 is KGHDR and CDR2 SFDVKD. There are 16 residues in the CDR3. CDR3 nucleotide sequence: TGTGCCACCAGTGTACGGGCCGGGGGACGTTGTTCACCCCTCCACTTT. Its protein is CATSVRAGGRCSPLHF.

The chain combines TRBV7-9 with TRBJ2-7, with a weak D call TRBD1 (6 bases). The CDR3 loop spans 13 amino acids. V lost 4 bases to trimming and J lost 11 bases, with 18 bases between them. From germline, CDR1 is SEHNR and CDR2 FQNEAQ (reference sequence). CDR3 coding DNA: TGTGCCAGCAGCTCCAGCCATGGGGGCGCGAAGTACTTC. Protein: CASSSSHGGAKYF.

This clone has only one observation. The gene calls are TRBV19 and TRBJ2-3, with TRBD1 matching over 7 bases. V was pared by 5 bases and J by 2 bases, with 7 bases of the junction left unmatched. This CDR3 is built from 15 residues. Germline loops: CDR1 LNHDA, CDR2 SQIVND (reference sequence). The CDR3 bases are TGTGCCAGTAGTTTGTGGGACAGCATCACAGATACGCAGTATTTT. It yields the protein CASSLWDSITDTQYF.

The chain is built from TRBV27 and TRBJ2-7; 8 bases match TRBD1. V dropped 6 bases and J dropped 2; count of bases not matched to a gene: 9. Per the germline V gene, CDR1 is MNHEY and CDR2 is SMNVEV (reference sequence). The CDR3 loop spans 15 amino acids. CDR3 sequence: CASRKQGALPYEQYF. For the CDR3, the DNA is TGTGCCAGCAGGAAGCAGGGGGCGCTTCCCTACGAGCAGTACTTC.

This clone was detected only a few times. The gene calls are TRBV6-5 and TRBJ1-6; no definite D call. The CDR3 has 14 residues. V was trimmed by 0 bases and J by 5 bases, leaving 5 bases between them. In germline, CDR1 is MNHEY, CDR2 SVGAGI. The DNA of the CDR3 is TGTGCCAGCAGTTACTCGTCAGATAATTCACCCCTCCACTTT. Protein sequence: CASSYSSDNSPLHF.

The chain links TRBV7-8 to TRBJ1-1, with 9 bases that match TRBD1. The CDR3 covers 17 residues. V trimming: 5 bases; J trimming: 0 bases; junction bases outside the gene matches: 10. From germline, CDR1 is SGHVS and CDR2 FQNEAQ. The CDR3 nucleotides read TGTGCCAGCAGCACGGACAGGGGCGGCACCATGAACACTGAAGCTTTCTTT. Translated: CASSTDRGGTMNTEAFF.